The clone carrying this TCR beta chain was detected a few times. Its target is unknown. Everyone who donated was a healthy Caucasian. Germline CDR1 and CDR2: SQVTM and ANQGSEA. The CDR3 runs 12 residues. V lost 2 bases, J lost 7 bases, and 9 bases lay in between. This entry is derived from a study of identical twins. Through template switching, a universal primer site was introduced, and the cDNA contained unique molecular identifiers. TCRdb reprocessed the 5' RACE reads with MiXCR, giving one entry per CDR3 protein. Of under 1 million distinct CDR3 sequences in the sample, about 12% were seen once. Study outcomes and limitations: Analyses of zero insertions could be partly confounded by invariant MAIT and iNKT cells.

This sample was also put to use in a study of yellow fever vaccine responses in identical twins.

Specimen: PBMCs. The origin of this receptor is a woman aged 18-35 years in good health. The rearrangement joins TRBV29-1 to TRBJ2-1; D might be TRBD1 or TRBD2, each matching 5 bases. CDR3 sequence reads: CSVELGTNEQFF. The CDR3 bases are TGCAGCGTTGAACTCGGGACGAATGAGCAGTTCTTC.